Each of the 14 T cell receptor beta chains below was sequenced from the same sample in a study of blood T cell repertoires in COVID-19 (TCRdb year 2020). Receptor amplification or capture employed the immunoSEQ multiplex PCR assay. In its TCRdb copy, this immuneACCESS table keeps in-frame sequences only and misses some clones. Where compared with another copy, unresolved V genes explain less than half of these, and the others have no known cause. This sample comprises tens of thousands of clones, 70% to 90% of them detected only once. The ten largest clonotypes hold 5.3% of the sample. Specimen: peripheral blood. The source of these receptors is a man between 65 and 85 years old with acute or convalescent COVID-19.

The chain links TRBV14 to TRBJ2-1; possible D gene TRBD2, 6 bases. V was trimmed by 2 bases and J by 12 bases, leaving 14 bases between them. This CDR3 is 13 amino acids long. Per germline, CDR1 SGHDN and CDR2 FVKESK. The CDR3 nucleotides read TGTGCCAGCAGCCAAATTCTCCAGGGAGGGCAGTTCTTC. Protein: CASSQILQGGQFF. Full variable domain (outside the CDR3, taken from reference TRBV14 and TRBJ2-1): EAGVTQFPSHSVIEKGQTVTLRCDPISGHDNLYWYRRVMGKEIKFLLHFVKESKQDESGMPNNRFLAERTGGTYSTLKVQPAELEDSGVYFCASSQILQGGQFFGPGTRLTVL.

This clone was observed a handful of times. The rearrangement uses TRBV5-6 and TRBJ2-1, with 9 positions matching TRBD2. V lost 0 bases and J lost 8; bases outside the gene matches: 3. The CDR3 covers 14 residues. Germline V gives CDR1 SGHDT, CDR2 YYEEEE. CDR3 nucleotide sequence: TGTGCCAGCAGCTTGGGAGTAGCGGGAGATGAGCAGTTCTTC. Its protein product is CASSLGVAGDEQFF.

V gene TRBV27 combines with J gene TRBJ1-6; weak D call: TRBD1 (5 bases). With 3 bases removed from V and 9 bases from J, the gap between germline ends came to 12 bases. The germline gives CDR1 MNHEY, CDR2 SMNVEV (reference sequence). The CDR3 covers 14 residues. The CDR3 bases are TGTGCCAGCAGTTTCTGGGGGGATGGTTCACCCCTCCACTTT. Translation: CASSFWGDGSPLHF.

This clone has just a few counts. This sequence joins TRBV21-1 and TRBJ1-2; TRBD1 is the table's D call and was not checked against the DNA. TRBV21-1 is a documented pseudogene. The CDR3 runs to 15 residues. CDR3 DNA: TGTGCCAGCAGCAAAGCGCGCAGGGGTTCGGATGGCTACACCTTC. Translation: CASSKARRGSDGYTF.

Only one count was recorded for this clone. This sequence joins TRBV9 and TRBJ2-3; D might be TRBD2 (7 bases). Trimming left V 4 bases short and J 6 bases short, with 21 bases between. This CDR3 has 16 residues. The V gene's germline CDR1 is SGDLS and CDR2 YYNGEE. The CDR3 DNA follows: TGTGCCAGCAGCCCCCTAATCGGGGGGCCGTGGGATACGCAGTATTTT. Protein: CASSPLIGGPWDTQYF.

The rearrangement uses TRBV4-1 and TRBJ2-7; 7 bases agree with TRBD1. The ends lost 5 bases at V and 2 bases at J; junction bases unmatched: 6. The CDR3 is 14 residues long. Germline V gene data show CDR1 as MGHRA and CDR2 as YSYEKL. For the CDR3, the DNA is TGCGCCAGCAGCTCCGCGACAGGGACCTACGAGCAGTACTTC. It specifies CASSSATGTYEQYF.

The chain combines TRBV7-3 with TRBJ1-1, with D perhaps matching TRBD1 (6 bases). Trimming stripped 3 bases from V and 2 bases from J, with 10 bases between. Germline values: CDR1 SGHTA, CDR2 FQGTGA. This CDR3 has 14 amino acids. The CDR3 reads CASSFGGPNTEAFF. The CDR3 nucleotides are TGTGCCAGCAGCTTCGGGGGGCCTAACACTGAAGCTTTCTTT.

The rearrangement uses TRBV5-4 and TRBJ2-1; 7 bases are a match to TRBD2. The V segment lost 2 bases and the J segment 7 bases; nucleotides outside the gene matches: 6. In germline, CDR1 is SGHNT, CDR2 YYREEE (reference sequence). The CDR3 spans 14 residues. The CDR3 coding sequence is TGTGCCAGCAGCTTAGTGGGGGGGTTGAATGAGCAGTTCTTC. This sequence encodes CASSLVGGLNEQFF.

The V call is TRBV5-1, the J call TRBJ1-1, with 8 bases lining up with TRBD1. V shed 2 bases, J shed 5 bases, and the junction held 5 bases outside the gene matches. This CDR3 has 14 amino acids. Per the germline V gene, CDR1 is SGHRS and CDR2 is YFSETQ. CDR3 in amino acids: CASSLQGGYTEAFF. CDR3 nucleotide sequence: TGCGCCAGCAGCTTACAGGGGGGGTATACTGAAGCTTTCTTT.

V is TRBV4-2 and J is TRBJ2-5; 8 bases line up with TRBD2. V lost 4 bases, J lost 5 bases, and 9 bases stayed unmatched. The germline V gene has CDR1 LGHNA and CDR2 YNFKEQ. The CDR3 is 15 residues long. The CDR3, as DNA: TGTGCCAGCAGCCGCCTCGGGGGGGCCGGCGAGACCCAGTACTTC. It is translated as CASSRLGGAGETQYF.

The V gene is TRBV29-1, the J gene TRBJ1-1, with 9 bases lining up with TRBD1. Germline CDR1 SQVTM, CDR2 ANQGSEA. The V segment lost 4 bases and the J segment 5 bases; nucleotides outside the gene matches: 2. The CDR3 spans 12 residues. The CDR3 bases are TGCAGCGTTGGGGGACAGGGAACTGAAGCTTTCTTT. Translating gives CSVGGQGTEAFF.

The CDR3 DNA follows: TGTGCCAGCAGTGCCCGGCCGGACAGGGCGGGTCAGCCCCAGCATTTT. Translated, it gives CASSARPDRAGQPQHF. The chain employs TRBV6-6 and TRBJ1-5, with 8 bases aligning to TRBD1. This CDR3 comprises 16 residues. J was trimmed by 6 bases and V by 5 bases; bases with no gene match: 12. Germline loops: CDR1 MNHNY, CDR2 SVGAGI (reference sequence).

The chain employs TRBV2 and TRBJ2-3; D may be TRBD1 (5 bases). The CDR3 has 12 residues. The germline gives CDR1 SNHLY, CDR2 FYNNEI. V dropped 6 bases and J dropped 5 bases, with 9 bases sitting between them. The CDR3 region is CASRPREDTQYF. CDR3 coding DNA: TGTGCCAGCAGACCCAGGGAAGATACGCAGTATTTT.

This chain joins TRBV2 and TRBJ2-5; D perhaps matches TRBD2 (6 bases). The germline V gene encodes CDR1 SNHLY and CDR2 FYNNEI. The length of the CDR3 is 14 residues. Trimming took 2 bases from V and 4 from J, leaving 11 bases between them. The CDR3 bases are TGTGCCAGCAGTGAATGGGCGGAGGGAGAGACCCAGTACTTC. Translating gives CASSEWAEGETQYF.